This T cell receptor (beta chain) was identified in a study of cytomegalovirus exposure and HLA in healthy donors. Vbeta (60) and Jbeta (13) primers were used in the PCR. Here immunoSEQ multiplex PCR was the method, and the copy in TCRdb shows in-frame clones only, minus some. Among some 140,000 clones listed, under 80% were seen once. General study results and limits: The authors listed approximately 150 TCR beta chains as cytomegalovirus-associated. By a later analysis, the bulk of CMV-associated TCR beta chains appeared HLA-restricted.

Comment on this clone: What it binds is not known.

Material: PBMCs. The clonotype was recovered from a woman aged 45-65 years in good health and CMV-seropositive.

The CDR3 DNA sequence: TGTGCCAGCAGTTCGGGGACAGGGGGCCCTTACGAGCAGTACTTC. This translates into CASSSGTGGPYEQYF. The chain joins TRBV28 to TRBJ2-7; 12 positions match TRBD1. V was pared by 4 bases and J by 4 bases, with 5 bases of the junction left unmatched. The CDR3 has 15 amino acids. Looked up from germline, CDR1 is MDHEN and CDR2 is SYDVKM.